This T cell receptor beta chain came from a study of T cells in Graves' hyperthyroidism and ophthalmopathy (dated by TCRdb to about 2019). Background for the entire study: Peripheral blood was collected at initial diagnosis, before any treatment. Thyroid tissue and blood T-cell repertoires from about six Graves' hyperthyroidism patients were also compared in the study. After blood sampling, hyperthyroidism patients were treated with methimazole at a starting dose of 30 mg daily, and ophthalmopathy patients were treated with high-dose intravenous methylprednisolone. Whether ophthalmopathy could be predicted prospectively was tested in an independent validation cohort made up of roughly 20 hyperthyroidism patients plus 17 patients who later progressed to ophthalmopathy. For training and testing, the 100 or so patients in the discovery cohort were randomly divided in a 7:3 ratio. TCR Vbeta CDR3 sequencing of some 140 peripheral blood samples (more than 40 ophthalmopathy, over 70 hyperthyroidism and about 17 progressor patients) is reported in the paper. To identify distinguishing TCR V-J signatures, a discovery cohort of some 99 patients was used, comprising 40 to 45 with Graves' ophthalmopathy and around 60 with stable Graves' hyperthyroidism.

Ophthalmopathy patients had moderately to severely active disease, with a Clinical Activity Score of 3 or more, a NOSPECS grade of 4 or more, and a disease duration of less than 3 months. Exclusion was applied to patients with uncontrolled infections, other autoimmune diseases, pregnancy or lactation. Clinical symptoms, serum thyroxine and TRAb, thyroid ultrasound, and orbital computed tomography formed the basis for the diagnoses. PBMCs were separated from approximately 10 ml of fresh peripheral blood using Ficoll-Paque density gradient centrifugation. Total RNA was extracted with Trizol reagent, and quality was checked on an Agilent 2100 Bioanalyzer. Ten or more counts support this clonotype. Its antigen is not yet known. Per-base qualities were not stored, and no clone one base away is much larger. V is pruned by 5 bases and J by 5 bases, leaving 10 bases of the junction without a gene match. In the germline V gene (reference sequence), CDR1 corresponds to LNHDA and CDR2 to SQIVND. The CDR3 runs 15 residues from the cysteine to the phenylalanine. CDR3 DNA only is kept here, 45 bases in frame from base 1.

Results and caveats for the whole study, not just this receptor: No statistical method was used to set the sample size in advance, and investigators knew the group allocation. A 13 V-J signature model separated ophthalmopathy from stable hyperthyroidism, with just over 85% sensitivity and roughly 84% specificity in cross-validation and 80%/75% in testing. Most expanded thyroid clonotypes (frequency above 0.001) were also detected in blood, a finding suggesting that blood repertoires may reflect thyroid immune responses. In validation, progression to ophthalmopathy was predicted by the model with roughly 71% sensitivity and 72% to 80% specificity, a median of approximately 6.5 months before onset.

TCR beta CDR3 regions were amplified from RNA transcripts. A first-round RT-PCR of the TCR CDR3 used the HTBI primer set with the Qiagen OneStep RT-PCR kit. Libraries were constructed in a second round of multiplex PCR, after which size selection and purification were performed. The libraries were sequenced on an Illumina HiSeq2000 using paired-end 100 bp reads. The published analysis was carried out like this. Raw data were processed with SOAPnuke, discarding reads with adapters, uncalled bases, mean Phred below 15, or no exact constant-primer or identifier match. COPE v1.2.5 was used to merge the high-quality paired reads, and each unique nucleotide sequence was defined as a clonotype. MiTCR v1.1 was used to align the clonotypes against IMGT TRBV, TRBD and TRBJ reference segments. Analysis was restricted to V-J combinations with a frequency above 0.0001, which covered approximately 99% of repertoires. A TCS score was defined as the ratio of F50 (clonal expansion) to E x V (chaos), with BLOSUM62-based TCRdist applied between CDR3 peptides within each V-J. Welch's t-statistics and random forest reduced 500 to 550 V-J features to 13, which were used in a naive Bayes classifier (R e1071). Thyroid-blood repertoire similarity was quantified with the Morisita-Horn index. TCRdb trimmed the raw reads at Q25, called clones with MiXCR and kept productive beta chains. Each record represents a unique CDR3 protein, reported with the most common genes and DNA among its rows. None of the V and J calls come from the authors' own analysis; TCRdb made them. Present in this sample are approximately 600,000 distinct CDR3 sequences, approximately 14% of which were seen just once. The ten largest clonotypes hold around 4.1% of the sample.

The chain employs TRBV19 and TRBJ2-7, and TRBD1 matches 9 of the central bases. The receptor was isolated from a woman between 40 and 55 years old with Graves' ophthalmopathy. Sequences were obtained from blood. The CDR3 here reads CASSALTGGFNEQYF. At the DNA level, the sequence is TGTGCCAGTAGTGCCCTTACAGGGGGCTTCAACGAGCAGTACTTC.